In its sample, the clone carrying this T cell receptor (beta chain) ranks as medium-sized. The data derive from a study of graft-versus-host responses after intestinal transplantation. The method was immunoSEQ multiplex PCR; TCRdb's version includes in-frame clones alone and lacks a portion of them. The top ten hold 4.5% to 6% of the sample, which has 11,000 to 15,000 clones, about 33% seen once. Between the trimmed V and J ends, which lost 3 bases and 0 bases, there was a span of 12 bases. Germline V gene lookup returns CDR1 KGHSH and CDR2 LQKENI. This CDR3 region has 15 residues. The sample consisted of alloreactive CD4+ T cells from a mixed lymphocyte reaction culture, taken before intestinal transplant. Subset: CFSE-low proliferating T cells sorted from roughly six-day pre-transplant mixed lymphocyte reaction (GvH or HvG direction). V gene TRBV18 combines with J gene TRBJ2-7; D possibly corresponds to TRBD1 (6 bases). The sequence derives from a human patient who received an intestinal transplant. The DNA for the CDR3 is TGTGCCAGCTCACCTGACAGGATGAGCTCCTACGAGCAGTACTTC. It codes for CASSPDRMSSYEQYF.